These T cell receptor beta chains were read from a single sample in a study of cytomegalovirus exposure and HLA in healthy donors. Using immunoSEQ multiplex PCR, the repertoire was profiled, and TCRdb retains in-frame clones only, with some absent. The repertoire holds fewer than 130,000 clones, around nine tenths seen once, with about 1.5% in the top ten. The sequencing sample was made of PBMCs. The receptors were sampled from a woman between 25 and 40 years old in good health and CMV-seropositive. Both conserved end residues are part of each CDR3. The D gene is left open where the match is weak. Clone sizes are given selectively: once, few, many, or a class where the clone is expanded.

abundance: NA; j_gene: TRBJ1-3; d_gene: TRBD1; v_gene: TRBV9; CDR3nt: TGTGCCAGCAGCGTAGGAATGGGGACAGGCGCTGGAAACACCATATATTTT; CDR3aa: CASSVGMGTGAGNTIYF
abundance: NA; j_gene: TRBJ2-1; d_gene: TRBD2; v_gene: TRBV5-1; CDR3nt: TGCGCCAGCAGCGCGGGACTAGCGGGAGGGGGTGAGCAGTTCTTC; CDR3aa: CASSAGLAGGGEQFF
abundance: NA; j_gene: TRBJ1-2; d_gene: NA; v_gene: TRBV7-2; CDR3nt: TGTGCCAGCAGCTTCGGATTCGGGGGTCCCACTAACTATGGCTACACCTTC; CDR3aa: CASSFGFGGPTNYGYTF
abundance: once; j_gene: TRBJ2-2; d_gene: NA; v_gene: TRBV4-3; CDR3nt: TGCGCCAGCAGCCCCGATTCCCGGGACATCAACACCGGGGAGCTGTTTTTT; CDR3aa: CASSPDSRDINTGELFF
abundance: NA; j_gene: TRBJ1-5; d_gene: NA; v_gene: TRBV10-3; CDR3nt: TGTGCCATCAGTGATCGAAGAGGTCAAAGCAATCAGCCCCAGCATTTT; CDR3aa: CAISDRRGQSNQPQHF
abundance: NA; j_gene: TRBJ2-1; d_gene: NA; v_gene: TRBV7-2; CDR3nt: TGTGCCACCGCTCTGGGGGCTCTGATGAATGAGCAGTTCTTC; CDR3aa: CATALGALMNEQFF
abundance: NA; j_gene: TRBJ1-1; d_gene: NA; v_gene: TRBV5-4; CDR3nt: TGTGCCAGCAGCAAGGGACTCATCACTGAAGCTTTCTTT; CDR3aa: CASSKGLITEAFF
abundance: NA; j_gene: TRBJ2-3; d_gene: TRBD2; v_gene: TRBV11-2; CDR3nt: TGTGCCAGCAGCCTAACTCATCATAGCGGGGGGGCGGGCACAGATACGCAGTATTTT; CDR3aa: CASSLTHHSGGAGTDTQYF
abundance: NA; j_gene: TRBJ2-7; d_gene: NA; v_gene: TRBV4-3; CDR3nt: TGCGCCAGCAGCCAAGTCCTCGGGTCGCGCTCCTACGAGCAGTACTTC; CDR3aa: CASSQVLGSRSYEQYF
abundance: few; j_gene: TRBJ2-7; d_gene: NA; v_gene: TRBV7-9; CDR3nt: TGTGCCTGGGACTGGCCCTACGAGCAGTACTTC; CDR3aa: CAWDWPYEQYF
abundance: NA; j_gene: TRBJ1-4; d_gene: TRBD1; v_gene: TRBV30; CDR3nt: TGTGCCTGGACCCGGGACAGGGGAGGGGAAAAACTGTTTTTT; CDR3aa: CAWTRDRGGEKLFF
abundance: NA; j_gene: TRBJ2-5; d_gene: NA; v_gene: TRBV5-1; CDR3nt: TGCGCCAGCAGCCGCGTGGGGGGGCCCAAGACCCAGTACTTC; CDR3aa: CASSRVGGPKTQYF
abundance: NA; j_gene: TRBJ2-1; d_gene: TRBD2; v_gene: TRBV5-1; CDR3nt: TGCGCCAGCAGCTTGACTAGCGGGGGTGAGCAGTTCTTC; CDR3aa: CASSLTSGGEQFF
abundance: NA; j_gene: TRBJ2-7; d_gene: TRBD1; v_gene: TRBV5-1; CDR3nt: TGCGCCAGCAGCTCCGCGGGACAGGGCCACGAGCAGTACTTC; CDR3aa: CASSSAGQGHEQYF
abundance: NA; j_gene: TRBJ2-1; d_gene: TRBD2; v_gene: TRBV2; CDR3nt: TGTGCCAGCAGTACGGGACTAGCGGGGGGCGGGTTGCAGTTCTTC; CDR3aa: CASSTGLAGGGLQFF
abundance: NA; j_gene: TRBJ2-4; d_gene: NA; v_gene: TRBV19; CDR3nt: TGTGCCAGTAGTACCATTGGAGGGGCCGGGAGCCTTAAAAACATTCAGTACTTC; CDR3aa: CASSTIGGAGSLKNIQYF
abundance: NA; j_gene: TRBJ2-7; d_gene: TRBD1; v_gene: TRBV7-2; CDR3nt: TGTGCCAGCAGCCGTACCAGGGGGCCTGCCTACGAGCAGTACTTC; CDR3aa: CASSRTRGPAYEQYF
abundance: NA; j_gene: TRBJ2-7; d_gene: TRBD1; v_gene: TRBV5-6; CDR3nt: TGTGCCAGCAGCCCGGGACAGGGATCCTACGAGCAGTACTTC; CDR3aa: CASSPGQGSYEQYF
abundance: NA; j_gene: TRBJ2-1; d_gene: NA; v_gene: TRBV20-1; CDR3nt: TGCAGTGCCACAGACAGGTCGGTGCAGTTCTTC; CDR3aa: CSATDRSVQFF
abundance: NA; j_gene: TRBJ1-2; d_gene: NA; v_gene: TRBV25-1; CDR3nt: TGTGCCAGCTCAAGGGGCTTGTTGGGGTATGGCTACACCTTC; CDR3aa: CASSRGLLGYGYTF
abundance: NA; j_gene: TRBJ2-7; d_gene: TRBD2; v_gene: TRBV7-2; CDR3nt: TGTGCCAGCAGCTTGGGAGCGGGGGGAGCAATTTACGAGCAGTACTTC; CDR3aa: CASSLGAGGAIYEQYF
abundance: NA; j_gene: TRBJ1-5; d_gene: NA; v_gene: TRBV2; CDR3nt: TGTGCCAGCAGCCAGGGTGGGGCCAGCAATCAGCCCCAGCATTTT; CDR3aa: CASSQGGASNQPQHF
abundance: NA; j_gene: TRBJ2-5; d_gene: NA; v_gene: TRBV2; CDR3nt: TGTGCCAGCATCGGAGAGACCCAGTACTTC; CDR3aa: CASIGETQYF
abundance: NA; j_gene: TRBJ2-4; d_gene: NA; v_gene: TRBV7-2; CDR3nt: TGTGCCAGCAGCTTAGGGACTACTGTTCCCAAAAACATTCAGTACTTC; CDR3aa: CASSLGTTVPKNIQYF
abundance: NA; j_gene: TRBJ1-1; d_gene: NA; v_gene: TRBV5-4; CDR3nt: TGTGCCAGCAGCTGGGAGGGAGGGACGGTTACTGAAGCTTTCTTT; CDR3aa: CASSWEGGTVTEAFF
abundance: NA; j_gene: TRBJ2-2; d_gene: TRBD1; v_gene: TRBV7-8; CDR3nt: TGTGCCAGCAGCTGGACAGGGACCTCCGGGGAGCTGTTTTTT; CDR3aa: CASSWTGTSGELFF
abundance: NA; j_gene: TRBJ2-1; d_gene: TRBD2; v_gene: TRBV28; CDR3nt: TGTGCCAGCAGTTTTTTGGGGGAGGGGCTCAATGAGCAGTTCTTC; CDR3aa: CASSFLGEGLNEQFF